This TCR beta chain came from a study of lymphopenia after photon versus proton radiotherapy. The data were produced by immunoSEQ multiplex PCR, yet TCRdb's version contains in-frame clones alone and is incomplete. The sample comprises 77,000 or so clones, about 86% of which are singletons, and more than 1.2% rests with the top ten. Study observations and caveats: Proton therapy kept repertoires fairly stable, unlike photons, which gained effector/memory cells. Larger post-nadir TCR diversity loss correlated inversely with survival in deceased patients.

This clone has more than one count but fewer than ten. Its target is not known. The germline V gene has CDR1 SGDLS and CDR2 YYNGEE. The V and J ends lost 2 bases and 7 bases, in that order; junction bases with no gene match: 5. CDR3 length: 15 residues. V is TRBV9 and J is TRBJ2-2, with 10 bases identical to TRBD1. Sequenced material: peripheral blood, taken from a patient treated with proton-based radiotherapy. The clonotype comes from a man aged 55 to 69 with pancreatic cancer. The CDR3 nucleotides are TGTGCCAGCAGCGTGAGACAGGGGGCGGGCGGGGAGCTGTTTTTT. This gives the protein CASSVRQGAGGELFF.